Each of the 10 T cell receptor beta chains below was sequenced from the same sample in a study of identical twins. TCRdb fed the 5' RACE reads into MiXCR, producing one record per CDR3 protein. The sample includes roughly 690,000 distinct CDR3 sequences, around 21% of them seen just once. These data were also reused for a study on T cells expressing NK-cell markers.

Specimen: PBMCs. The receptors stem from a woman between 18 and 30 years old in good health.

This clonotype was observed many times. This chain uses TRBV24-1 with TRBJ2-3; 14 bases fit TRBD2. J gave up 3 bases and V 2 bases, and 3 bases lay outside the gene matches. The length of the CDR3 is 17 residues. CDR1 and CDR2 (germline): KGHDR, SFDVKD. The CDR3 region has the DNA TGTGCCACCAGTGATTCTGGGACTAGCGGGAGTACAGATACGCAGTATTTT. Translation: CATSDSGTSGSTDTQYF.

This clonotype turned up a few times. V usage is TRBV7-8 and J usage is TRBJ2-1, with 12 bases that match TRBD2. This CDR3 region has 15 residues. The junction had 4 bases not matched to a gene; V was cut back by 4 bases and J by 6 bases. CDR1 and CDR2 from the germline V gene are SGHVS and FQNEAQ. CDR3 loop: CASSSRLAGANEQFF. In nucleotides, the CDR3 is TGTGCCAGCAGCTCGAGACTAGCGGGAGCCAATGAGCAGTTCTTC.

This clonotype showed up many times. V gene TRBV6-5 combines with J gene TRBJ2-5; D remains unclear. Per the germline V gene, CDR1 is MNHEY and CDR2 is SVGAGI. CDR3 length equals 11 residues. V gave up 8 bases and J gave up 4 bases, with 8 bases separating them. Here the CDR3 DNA reads TGTGCCAGCGTGAAGGGAGAGACCCAGTACTTC. This translates into CASVKGETQYF.

The chain uses TRBV20-1 and TRBJ1-5; 8 bases fit TRBD1. V gave up 3 bases and J gave up 6 bases; unmatched junction bases: 10. CDR1 and CDR2 from the germline V gene are DFQATT and SNEGSKA (reference sequence). The length of the CDR3 is 15 residues. CDR3 region: CSASGTGTGGQPQHF. CDR3 nucleotide sequence: TGCAGTGCTAGTGGGACCGGGACAGGCGGTCAGCCCCAGCATTTT.

This clonotype was recorded once. The J gene is TRBJ2-1, the V gene TRBV6-5; TRBD2 aligns across 7 bases. The CDR3 has 16 residues. V lost 0 bases and J lost 7; bases outside the gene matches: 9. The germline CDR1 and CDR2 sequences are MNHEY and SVGAGI. CDR3 in amino acids: CASSYSRGSIGNEQFF. CDR3 nucleotide sequence: TGTGCCAGCAGTTACTCGCGCGGGAGTATTGGGAATGAGCAGTTCTTC.

The chain's CDR3 is CASKRGFTDTQYF. As DNA, the CDR3 is TGTGCCAGCAAGCGGGGCTTCACAGATACGCAGTATTTT. The chain links TRBV5-6 to TRBJ2-3, with TRBD2 matching over 7 bases. Germline trimming cut 6 bases from V and 2 bases from J; bases unmatched to any gene: 3. Germline V gene lookup returns CDR1 SGHDT and CDR2 YYEEEE. This CDR3 region has 13 residues.

In its sample, this clonotype was seen many times. This sequence joins TRBV6-1 and TRBJ2-2; 7 nucleotides line up with TRBD2. The CDR3 spans 16 residues. Germline V CDR1 and CDR2: MNHNS, SASEGT. Trimming took 6 bases from V and 1 from J; bases not matched to a gene: 8. The CDR3 loop reads CASSHGIAGNTGELFF. In DNA, the CDR3 is TGTGCCAGCAGCCACGGGATAGCGGGGAACACCGGGGAGCTGTTTTTT.

The chain recombines TRBV20-1 with TRBJ1-1; no clear D gene. The CDR3 covers 13 residues. V shed 6 bases and J shed 1 base, with 12 bases lying between them. The germline V gene has CDR1 DFQATT and CDR2 SNEGSKA (reference sequence). CDR3 nucleotides: TGCAGTGCCCTAAAGAACAAGAACACTGAAGCTTTCTTT. Protein: CSALKNKNTEAFF.

This clonotype was observed a handful of times. The gene calls are TRBV12-3 or TRBV12-4 and TRBJ1-1; D perhaps matches TRBD1 (5 bases). The germline V and J ends were trimmed by 5 bases and 10 bases, with 14 bases remaining between them. The CDR3 covers 12 residues. This chain's CDR3 is CASSLLRQGAFF. CDR3 DNA: TGTGCCAGCAGTCTCCTCCGGCAGGGAGCTTTCTTT.

This clonotype was seen just once. The chain uses TRBV7-9 and TRBJ2-3, with D uncertain. CDR3 length equals 13 residues. CDR1 and CDR2 from the germline V gene are SEHNR and FQNEAQ (reference sequence). The V end lost 4 bases, the J end lost 7 bases, and 12 bases lay between the germline ends. The CDR3, as DNA: TGTGCCAGCAGCTATCTAGGGAACAATACGCAGTATTTT. Residues: CASSYLGNNTQYF.